The 11 T cell receptor beta chains given below trace back to one sample, sequenced in a study of response to subunit inactivated influenza vaccine. TCRdb reprocessed the RT-PCR reads via MiXCR and lists one record per CDR3 protein. The top ten clones hold approximately 12% of a sample with 500,000 to 600,000 distinct CDR3 sequences, roughly 8.2% of them seen once. Sequencing was performed on PBMCs from blood, taken 23 to 25 months after vaccination. The receptors come from a man aged 45-69 years who received an inactivated influenza vaccine.

This clonotype was seen a few times. A much larger clone lies a single base off, so this may be a read error. The chain carries TRBV24-1 and TRBJ2-3; 7 bases line up with TRBD1. The length of the CDR3 is 17 residues. Germline values: CDR1 KGHDR, CDR2 SFDVKD. DNA of the CDR3: TGTGCCCCCAGTGATTCCCCCGCGTGGGACAGTAGAGATACGCAGTATTTT. Encoded protein: CAPSDSPAWDSRDTQYF.

The chain joins TRBV12-3 or TRBV12-4 to TRBJ2-6, with unresolved D. V was shortened by 6 bases and J by 2 bases, with 11 bases between the two germline ends. The CDR3 is made up of 15 amino acids. CDR3 region: CASSRFGAGANVLTF. CDR3 DNA sequence: TGTGCCAGCAGCCGCTTTGGGGCTGGGGCCAACGTCCTGACTTTC.

This clonotype has only a few counts. This sequence joins TRBV5-1 and TRBJ2-1, with 7 positions matching TRBD2. There are 15 residues in the CDR3. V dropped 4 bases and J dropped 3; count of bases not matched to a gene: 7. CDR1 is SGHRS and CDR2 is YFSETQ in the germline V gene. The CDR3 spells CASSLRRTSYNEQFF. The CDR3 bases are TGCGCCAGCAGCCTCCGTAGGACTAGCTACAATGAGCAGTTCTTC.

This clonotype was observed a handful of times. The chain joins TRBV28 to TRBJ2-3; 9 bases fit TRBD1. Germline CDR1 and CDR2: MDHEN and SYDVKM. CDR3 length: 16 amino acids. The ends lost 7 bases at V and 1 base at J; junction bases unmatched: 9. The CDR3 region is CASTLPGQGRTDTQYF. The CDR3 nucleotides are TGTGCCAGCACCCTTCCGGGACAGGGACGCACAGATACGCAGTATTTT.

Only a few counts were recorded for this clonotype. J is TRBJ2-7 and V is TRBV5-1, with TRBD2 matching over 11 bases. The CDR3 has 15 residues. With 4 bases clipped from V and 2 bases from J, the junction kept 5 bases outside the gene matches. CDR1 and CDR2 (germline): SGHRS, YFSETQ. As DNA, the CDR3 is TGCGCCAGCAGCACTGGGACTAGCGGAACCTACGAGCAGTACTTC. Amino acid sequence: CASSTGTSGTYEQYF.

At least ten counts were recorded for this clonotype. The rearrangement links TRBV4-2 to TRBJ2-3; D is possibly TRBD2 (6 bases). This CDR3 spans 17 amino acids. CDR1 is LGHNA and CDR2 is YNFKEQ in the germline V gene. Trimming removed 0 bases from V and 4 bases from J, with 17 bases in between. As DNA, the CDR3 is TGTGCCAGCAGCCAAGAGTCGTACGGGAGAGGGCCAGATACGCAGTATTTT. Translating it yields CASSQESYGRGPDTQYF.

The V call is TRBV10-3, the J call TRBJ2-1; D may be TRBD1 (6 bases). Between the trimmed V and J ends, which lost 7 bases and 0 bases, there was a span of 16 bases. Germline CDR1 ENHRY, CDR2 SYGVKD. This CDR3 spans 16 amino acids. CDR3 sequence (DNA): TGTGCCATCATGGGGCAGGGGCAATACTCCTACAATGAGCAGTTCTTC. Translating it yields CAIMGQGQYSYNEQFF.

This chain links TRBV7-2 with TRBJ2-3; the D gene is possibly TRBD1 (5 bases). V lost 5 bases and J lost 0, with 12 bases in between. Germline V CDR1 and CDR2: SGHTA, FQGNSA. The CDR3 has 15 residues. The CDR3 DNA is TGTGCCAGCAGCGGGTTAGGGGCTAGCACAGATACGCAGTATTTT. Translated: CASSGLGASTDTQYF.

The CDR3 sequence is CASSLGSLAGRPIFGDTQYF. For the CDR3, the DNA is TGCGCCAGCAGCTTGGGGTCTCTAGCGGGGAGGCCCATTTTCGGAGATACGCAGTATTTT. The chain carries TRBV5-1 and TRBJ2-3, with 9 positions matching TRBD2. CDR1 is SGHRS, CDR2 YFSETQ, per germline. The trim removed 0 bases at V and 5 bases at J, leaving 19 bases unmatched. The CDR3 consists of 20 residues. Based on the CDR3 plus reference TRBV5-1 and TRBJ2-3, the full variable domain is KAGVTQTPRYLIKTRGQQVTLSCSPISGHRSVSWYQQTPGQGLQFLFEYFSETQRNKGNFPGRFSGRQFSNSRSEMNVSTLELGDSALYLCASSLGSLAGRPIFGDTQYFGPGTRLTVL.

This clonotype was seen ten or more times. This chain joins TRBV3-1 and TRBJ2-4; D remains ambiguous. Germline CDR1 and CDR2: LGHDT and YNNKEL (reference sequence). The CDR3 totals 18 residues. The V end was cut by 2 bases, the J end by 2 bases, with 19 bases between. In nucleotides, the CDR3 is TGTGCCAGCAGCCAATCATCGTTGGCAACCTTGACCAAAAACATTCAGTACTTC. It translates to CASSQSSLATLTKNIQYF.

The genes are TRBV24-1 and TRBJ1-2, with 9 bases identical to TRBD1. The ends lost 4 bases at V and 4 bases at J; junction bases unmatched: 9. This CDR3 contains 16 residues. Germline V gives CDR1 KGHDR, CDR2 SFDVKD. The CDR3 loop is CATSDATQGAVYGYTF. The CDR3 nucleotides read TGTGCCACCAGTGACGCGACACAGGGGGCGGTCTATGGCTACACCTTC.